Presented here are 14 T cell receptor beta chains from one specimen sequenced in a study of T cell responses to AZD1222 COVID-19 vaccine. The repertoire was sequenced with immunoSEQ multiplex PCR; TCRdb's copy has only in-frame clones and lacks some. The sample has some 170,000 clones, roughly 92% seen once. The starting material was peripheral blood, obtained on day 0 of AZD1222 vaccination. These receptors all come from an adult in good health.

This chain connects TRBV5-1 to TRBJ1-1; 7 bases map to TRBD1. CDR1 is SGHRS, CDR2 YFSETQ, per germline. Trimming at V came to 4 bases and at J to 1 base, leaving 7 bases not matched to a gene. The CDR3 consists of 15 residues. The CDR3 DNA reads TGCGCCAGCAGCCCCCAAGCAGGGGGGAACACTGAAGCTTTCTTT. This sequence encodes CASSPQAGGNTEAFF.

This rearrangement joins TRBV5-1 to TRBJ1-1, with D possibly TRBD1 on 6 matching bases. CDR1 is SGHRS, CDR2 YFSETQ, per germline. The CDR3 length is 19 residues. V was shortened by 3 bases and J by 0 bases, with 24 bases between the two germline ends. DNA of the CDR3: TGCGCCAGCAGCTATTGGACGGGGGGCCCGGGACGGATGAACACTGAAGCTTTCTTT. This codes for CASSYWTGGPGRMNTEAFF. The complete variable domain, with remaining parts taken from reference TRBV5-1 and TRBJ1-1, reads KAGVTQTPRYLIKTRGQQVTLSCSPISGHRSVSWYQQTPGQGLQFLFEYFSETQRNKGNFPGRFSGRQFSNSRSEMNVSTLELGDSALYLCASSYWTGGPGRMNTEAFFGQGTRLTVV.

The chain has TRBV6-5 and TRBJ1-1; tentative D call: TRBD1 (5 bases). Trimming cost V 5 bases and J 0 bases, with 10 bases left between them. This CDR3 is 14 amino acids long. Germline-derived CDR1 and CDR2 are MNHEY and SVGAGI. The CDR3 region is CASSLATVNTEAFF. The CDR3 DNA reads TGTGCCAGCAGTCTAGCGACAGTGAACACTGAAGCTTTCTTT.

The chain couples TRBV5-1 to TRBJ1-4; D perhaps matches TRBD1 (6 bases). Trimming took 4 bases from V and 0 from J, leaving 13 bases between them. Germline CDR1 SGHRS, CDR2 YFSETQ. The CDR3 has 16 amino acids. CDR3 loop: CASSPGQITTNEKLFF. The CDR3 DNA is TGCGCCAGCAGCCCTGGACAGATCACAACTAATGAAAAACTGTTTTTT.

The table lists this clone with a count of one. This sequence joins TRBV20-1 and TRBJ2-1; D is unresolved. Trimming took 8 bases from V and 9 from J, leaving 11 bases between them. Germline CDR1 is DFQATT and CDR2 is SNEGSKA (reference sequence). The CDR3 loop spans 10 amino acids. CDR3 in amino acids: CSFKVGEQFF. The CDR3, as DNA: TGCAGTTTTAAAGTTGGTGAGCAGTTCTTC.

The rearrangement uses TRBV20-1 and TRBJ2-3, with 8 bases aligning to TRBD2. The CDR3 runs 15 residues. V dropped 3 bases and J dropped 6; count of bases not matched to a gene: 11. The germline V gene has CDR1 DFQATT and CDR2 SNEGSKA (reference sequence). CDR3 amino acids: CSASASGSSWDTQYF. CDR3 sequence (DNA): TGCAGTGCTAGTGCCAGCGGGAGCTCGTGGGATACGCAGTATTTT.

This chain connects TRBV7-2 to TRBJ1-5; D is uncertain. The germline CDR1 and CDR2 sequences are SGHTA and FQGNSA. V lost 0 bases and J 3 bases, leaving 18 bases between the germline ends. This CDR3 has 18 residues. DNA for the CDR3: TGTGCCAGCAGCTTAGCGGTGGCAGGTTACCAGTCCAATCAGCCCCAGCATTTT. It specifies CASSLAVAGYQSNQPQHF. Drawing the rest from reference TRBV7-2 and TRBJ1-5, the complete variable domain is GAGVSQSPSNKVTEKGKDVELRCDPISGHTALYWYRQSLGQGLEFLIYFQGNSAPDKSGLPSDRFSAERTGGSVSTLTIQRTQQEDSAVYLCASSLAVAGYQSNQPQHFGDGTRLSIL.

The rearrangement links TRBV5-4 to TRBJ2-7; 7 bases agree with TRBD2. CDR3 length equals 14 residues. CDR1 SGHNT and CDR2 YYREEE come from the germline V gene (reference sequence). Losses at the gene ends were 1 base for V and 2 bases for J; bases not matched to a gene: 3. The CDR3, as DNA: TGTGCCAGCAGCTTGTTAGCGGGCGCCTACGAGCAGTACTTC. Protein product: CASSLLAGAYEQYF.

The chain links TRBV13 to TRBJ2-5; 8 bases agree with TRBD2. The V gene's germline CDR1 is PRHDT and CDR2 FYEKMQ (reference sequence). The CDR3 is made up of 15 amino acids. V lost 1 base, J lost 5 bases, and 6 bases stayed unmatched. This CDR3 reads CASSLVAGGGETQYF. The CDR3, as DNA: TGTGCCAGCAGCTTAGTCGCGGGAGGAGGGGAGACCCAGTACTTC.

The V gene is TRBV7-6, the J gene TRBJ2-1, with 9 bases matching TRBD2. The CDR3 has 15 amino acids. The germline gives CDR1 SGHVS, CDR2 FNYEAQ. The ends lost 5 bases at V and 7 bases at J; junction bases unmatched: 9. CDR3: CASSQFSGRNNEQFF. CDR3 sequence (DNA): TGTGCCAGCAGCCAATTTAGCGGGAGAAATAATGAGCAGTTCTTC.

The chain carries TRBV30 and TRBJ2-1, with a possible D match to TRBD2 (5 bases). The V gene's germline CDR1 is GTSNPN and CDR2 SVGIG (reference sequence). V was shortened by 0 bases and J by 9 bases, with 12 bases between the two germline ends. The CDR3 totals 13 residues. DNA for the CDR3: TGTGCCTGGAGTGTGGGAGATAGGTCTGAGCAGTTCTTC. As protein: CAWSVGDRSEQFF.

The chain is built from TRBV28 and TRBJ1-5, with unresolved D. The V gene lost 3 bases and the J gene lost 0 bases, with 15 bases spanning the gap. This CDR3 is built from 17 residues. CDR1 MDHEN and CDR2 SYDVKM come from the germline V gene. The CDR3 reads CASSFGGRVYSNQPQHF. The CDR3 DNA follows: TGTGCCAGCAGTTTTGGTGGCAGAGTTTATAGCAATCAGCCCCAGCATTTT.

This chain connects TRBV2 to TRBJ1-5; D possibly corresponds to TRBD1 (6 bases). V shed 6 bases and J shed 2 bases, with 8 bases lying between them. The CDR3 is made up of 13 amino acids. Germline V CDR1 and CDR2: SNHLY, FYNNEI. CDR3 bases: TGTGCCAGCAGGAGGACAGGCAATCAGCCCCAGCATTTT. Its translation: CASRRTGNQPQHF.

V and J are TRBV19 and TRBJ2-7; 8 positions agree with TRBD2. The V and J ends lost 5 bases and 3 bases, in that order; junction bases with no gene match: 3. The V gene's germline CDR1 is LNHDA and CDR2 SQIVND (reference sequence). The CDR3 contains 13 residues. CDR3 sequence reads: CASSFSGSYEQYF. The DNA of the CDR3 is TGTGCCAGTAGTTTCAGCGGGAGCTACGAGCAGTACTTC. The full variable domain, with the rest looked up from reference TRBV19 and TRBJ2-7, is DGGITQSPKYLFRKEGQNVTLSCEQNLNHDAMYWYRQDPGQGLRLIYYSQIVNDFQKGDIAEGYSVSREKKESFPLTVTSAQKNPTAFYLCASSFSGSYEQYFGPGTRLTVT.